The 7 T cell receptor beta chains reported below all come from one sample, sequenced in a study of T cells in localized non-small cell lung cancer. Generated by immunoSEQ multiplex PCR, the TCRdb table keeps only in-frame clones and is missing some. The sample lists over 40,000 clones; over 80% were seen once. This specimen was peripheral blood mononuclear cells, taken before any cancer treatment. These receptor sequences come from a man between 35 and 75 years old with stage III lung adenocarcinoma.

The CDR3 region has the DNA TGTGCCAGCAGCCAAGATCTGGGTCGTTCCTACGAGCAGTACTTC. This encodes CASSQDLGRSYEQYF. V usage is TRBV4-2 and J usage is TRBJ2-7; D is ambiguous. Germline values: CDR1 LGHNA, CDR2 YNFKEQ. V was pared by 0 bases and J by 1 base, with 10 bases between. The CDR3 consists of 15 residues.

This clone was counted once. This chain connects TRBV5-1 to TRBJ1-1; TRBD1 aligns across 8 bases. V dropped 2 bases and J dropped 3; count of bases not matched to a gene: 3. The CDR3 is made up of 14 amino acids. Germline V gene lookup returns CDR1 SGHRS and CDR2 YFSETQ. CDR3 amino acids: CASSFPTGDTEAFF. CDR3 DNA: TGCGCCAGCAGCTTCCCGACAGGGGACACTGAAGCTTTCTTT.

The chain has TRBV5-6 and TRBJ2-7; 14 nucleotides agree with TRBD2. The CDR3 runs to 15 residues. Germline values: CDR1 SGHDT, CDR2 YYEEEE. Losses at the gene ends were 4 bases for V and 5 bases for J; bases not matched to a gene: 5. CDR3 DNA: TGTGCCAGCAGCCTCCCGGGACTAGCGGGAGACGAGCAGTACTTC. Protein product: CASSLPGLAGDEQYF.

This rearrangement joins TRBV28 to TRBJ2-7; 9 bases match TRBD1. The V and J ends lost 11 bases and 3 bases, in that order; junction bases with no gene match: 11. CDR1 MDHEN and CDR2 SYDVKM come from the germline V gene. The CDR3 runs 14 residues. The CDR3 is CASTGGQGNYEQYF. As DNA, the CDR3 is TGTGCCTCCACGGGGGGACAGGGAAACTACGAGCAGTACTTC.

This chain uses TRBV6-4 with TRBJ2-1; TRBD2 matches at 12 bases. After removal of 4 bases from V and 7 bases from J, the junction contained 5 bases not matched to a gene. The length of the CDR3 is 15 residues. Looked up from germline, CDR1 is MRHNA and CDR2 is SNTAGT. This CDR3 is CASSVRTSGENEQFF. The DNA of the CDR3 is TGTGCCAGCAGTGTTCGGACTAGCGGGGAAAATGAGCAGTTCTTC.

CDR3 bases: TGCAGCGTAGCCATGGGACAGGGGGCCGGGTTTGGCTACACCTTC. Residues: CSVAMGQGAGFGYTF. The V and J genes are TRBV29-1 and TRBJ1-2; TRBD1 agrees at 12 bases. The CDR3 spans 15 residues. The trim removed 6 bases at V and 7 bases at J, leaving 12 bases unmatched. CDR1 SQVTM and CDR2 ANQGSEA come from the germline V gene.

The rearrangement links TRBV6-1 to TRBJ2-2; D remains unclear. There are 13 residues in the CDR3. The germline V gene has CDR1 MNHNS and CDR2 SASEGT. The V and J ends lost 2 bases and 4 bases respectively, with 5 bases between them. The CDR3 region has the DNA TGTGCCAGCAGTGAAAGCCTCACCGGGGAGCTGTTTTTT. It is translated as CASSESLTGELFF.